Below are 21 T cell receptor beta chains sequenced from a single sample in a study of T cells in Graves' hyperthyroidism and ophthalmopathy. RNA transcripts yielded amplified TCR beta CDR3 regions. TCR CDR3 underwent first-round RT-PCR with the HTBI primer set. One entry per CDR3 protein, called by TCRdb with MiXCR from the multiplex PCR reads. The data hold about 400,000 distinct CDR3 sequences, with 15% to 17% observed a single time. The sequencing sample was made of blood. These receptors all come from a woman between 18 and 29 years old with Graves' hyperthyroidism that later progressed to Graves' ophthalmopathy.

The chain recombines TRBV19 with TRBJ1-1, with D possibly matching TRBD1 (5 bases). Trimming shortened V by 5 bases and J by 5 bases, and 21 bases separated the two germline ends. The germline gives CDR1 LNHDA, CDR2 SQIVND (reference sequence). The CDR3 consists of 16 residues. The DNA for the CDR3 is TGTGCCAGTAGTTTGGGGGTGGGGGGTAAGGAGACTGAAGCTTTCTTT. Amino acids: CASSLGVGGKETEAFF.

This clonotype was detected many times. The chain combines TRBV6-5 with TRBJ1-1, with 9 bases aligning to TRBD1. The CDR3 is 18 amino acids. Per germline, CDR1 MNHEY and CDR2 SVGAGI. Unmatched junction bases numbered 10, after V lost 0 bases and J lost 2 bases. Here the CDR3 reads CASSYSNRGQFSNTEAFF. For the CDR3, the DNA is TGTGCCAGCAGTTACTCAAACAGGGGGCAATTCAGCAACACTGAAGCTTTCTTT.

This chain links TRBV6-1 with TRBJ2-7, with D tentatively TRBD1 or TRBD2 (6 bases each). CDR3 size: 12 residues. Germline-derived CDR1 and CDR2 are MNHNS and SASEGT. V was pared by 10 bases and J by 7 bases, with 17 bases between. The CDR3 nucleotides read TGTGCCACCTCCCCGGGGGCGTTTGAGCAGTACTTC. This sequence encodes CATSPGAFEQYF.

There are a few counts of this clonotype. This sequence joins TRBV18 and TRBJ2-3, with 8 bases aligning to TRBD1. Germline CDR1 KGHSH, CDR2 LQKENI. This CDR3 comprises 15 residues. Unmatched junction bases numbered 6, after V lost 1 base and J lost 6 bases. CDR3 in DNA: TGTGCCAGCTCACCACTTGGACAGGGTTCGGATACGCAGTATTTT. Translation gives CASSPLGQGSDTQYF.

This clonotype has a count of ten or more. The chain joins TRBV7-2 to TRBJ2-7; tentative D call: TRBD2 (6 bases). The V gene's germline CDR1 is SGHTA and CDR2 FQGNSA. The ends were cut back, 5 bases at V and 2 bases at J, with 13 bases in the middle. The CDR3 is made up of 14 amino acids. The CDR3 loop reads CASSPGRLAYEQYF. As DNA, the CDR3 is TGTGCCAGCAGCCCCGGGAGACTAGCCTACGAGCAGTACTTC.

The CDR3 DNA sequence: TGTGCCAGCAGCGAAATGGTCGACAGGGCGGAGACCCAGTACTTC. It codes for CASSEMVDRAETQYF. The chain has TRBV7-2 and TRBJ2-5; 7 nucleotides line up with TRBD1. Germline trimming cut 5 bases from V and 5 bases from J; bases unmatched to any gene: 11. Germline V gives CDR1 SGHTA, CDR2 FQGNSA. This CDR3 contains 15 residues.

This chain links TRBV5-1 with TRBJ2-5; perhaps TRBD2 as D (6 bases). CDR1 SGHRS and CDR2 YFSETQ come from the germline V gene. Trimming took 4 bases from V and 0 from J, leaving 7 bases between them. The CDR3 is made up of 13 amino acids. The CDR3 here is CASSPGDQETQYF. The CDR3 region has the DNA TGCGCCAGCAGCCCGGGAGACCAAGAGACCCAGTACTTC. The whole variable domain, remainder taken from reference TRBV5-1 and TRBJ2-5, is KAGVTQTPRYLIKTRGQQVTLSCSPISGHRSVSWYQQTPGQGLQFLFEYFSETQRNKGNFPGRFSGRQFSNSRSEMNVSTLELGDSALYLCASSPGDQETQYFGPGTRLLVL.

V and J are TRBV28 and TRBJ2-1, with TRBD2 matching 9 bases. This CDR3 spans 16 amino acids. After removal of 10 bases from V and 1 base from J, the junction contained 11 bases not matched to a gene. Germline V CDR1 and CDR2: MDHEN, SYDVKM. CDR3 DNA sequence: TGTGCCACTTCCTTCGGGCGGGAGGGTTCCTACAATGAGCAGTTCTTC. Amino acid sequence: CATSFGREGSYNEQFF.

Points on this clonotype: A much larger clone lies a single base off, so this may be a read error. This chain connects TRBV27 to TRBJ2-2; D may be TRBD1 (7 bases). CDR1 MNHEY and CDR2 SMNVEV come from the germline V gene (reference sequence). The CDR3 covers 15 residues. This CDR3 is CASSSGQVYTGGLFF. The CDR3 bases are TGTGCCAGCAGTTCCGGACAGGTCTACACCGGGGGGCTGTTTTTT.

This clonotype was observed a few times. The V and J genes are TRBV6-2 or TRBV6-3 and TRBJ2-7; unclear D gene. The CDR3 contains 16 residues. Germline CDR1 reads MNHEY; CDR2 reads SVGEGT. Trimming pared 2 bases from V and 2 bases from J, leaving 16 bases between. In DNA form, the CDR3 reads TGTGCCAGCAGTTACGGTCAGGTTCCCCTCCCCTACGAGCAGTACTTC. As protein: CASSYGQVPLPYEQYF.

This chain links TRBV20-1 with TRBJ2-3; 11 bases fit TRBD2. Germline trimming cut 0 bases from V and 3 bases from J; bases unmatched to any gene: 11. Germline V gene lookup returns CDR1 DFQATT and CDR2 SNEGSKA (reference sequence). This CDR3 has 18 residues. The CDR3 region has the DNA TGCAGTGCTAGAGACTCTAGCGGGAGGAGGGGTAGGACAGATACGCAGTATTTT. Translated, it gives CSARDSSGRRGRTDTQYF.

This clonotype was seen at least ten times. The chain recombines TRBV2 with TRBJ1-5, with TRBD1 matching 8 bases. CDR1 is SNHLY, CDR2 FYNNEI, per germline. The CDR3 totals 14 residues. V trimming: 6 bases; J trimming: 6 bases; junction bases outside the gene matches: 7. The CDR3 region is CASSPRQGAQPQHF. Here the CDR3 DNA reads TGTGCCAGCAGCCCTAGGCAGGGGGCTCAGCCCCAGCATTTT.

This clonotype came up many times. The CDR3 DNA reads as TGTGCCAGCAGCTTAACTCCAACCTACGAGCAGTACTTC. Encoded protein: CASSLTPTYEQYF. The chain recombines TRBV7-9 with TRBJ2-7; no reliable D call. The CDR3 contains 13 residues. Between the trimmed V and J ends, which lost 2 bases and 2 bases, there was a span of 7 bases. Germline lookup yields CDR1 SEHNR and CDR2 FQNEAQ (reference sequence).

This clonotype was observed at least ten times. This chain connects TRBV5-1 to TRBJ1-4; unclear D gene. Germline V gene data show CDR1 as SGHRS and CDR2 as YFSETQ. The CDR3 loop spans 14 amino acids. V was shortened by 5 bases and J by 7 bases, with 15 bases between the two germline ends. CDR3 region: CASRREDLSEKLFF. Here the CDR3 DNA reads TGCGCCAGCAGAAGGGAGGACCTGAGTGAAAAACTGTTTTTT.

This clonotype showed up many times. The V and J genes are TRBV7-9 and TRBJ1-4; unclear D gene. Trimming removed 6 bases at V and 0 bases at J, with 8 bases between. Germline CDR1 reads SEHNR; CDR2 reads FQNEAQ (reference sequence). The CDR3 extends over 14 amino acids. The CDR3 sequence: CASSSQATNEKLFF. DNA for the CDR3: TGTGCCAGCAGTTCCCAGGCAACTAATGAAAAACTGTTTTTT.

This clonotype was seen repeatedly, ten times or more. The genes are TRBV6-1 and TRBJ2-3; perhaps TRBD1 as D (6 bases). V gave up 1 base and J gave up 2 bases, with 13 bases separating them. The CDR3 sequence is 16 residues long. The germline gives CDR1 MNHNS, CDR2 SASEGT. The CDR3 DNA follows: TGTGCCAGCAGTGAAGTCCACAGGGTGATCACAGATACGCAGTATTTT. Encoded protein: CASSEVHRVITDTQYF.

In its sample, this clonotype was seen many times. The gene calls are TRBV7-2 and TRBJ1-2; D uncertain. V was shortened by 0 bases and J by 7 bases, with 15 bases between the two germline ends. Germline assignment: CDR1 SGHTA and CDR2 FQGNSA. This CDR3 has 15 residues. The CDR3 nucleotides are TGTGCCAGCAGCTTAGCGCGGGGAGACATCTTTGGCTACACCTTC. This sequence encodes CASSLARGDIFGYTF.

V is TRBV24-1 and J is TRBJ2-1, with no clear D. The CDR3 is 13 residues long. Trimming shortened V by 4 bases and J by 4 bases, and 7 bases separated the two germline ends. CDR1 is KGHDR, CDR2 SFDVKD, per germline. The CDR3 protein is CATSDPVYNEQFF. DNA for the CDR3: TGTGCCACCAGTGACCCCGTATACAATGAGCAGTTCTTC.

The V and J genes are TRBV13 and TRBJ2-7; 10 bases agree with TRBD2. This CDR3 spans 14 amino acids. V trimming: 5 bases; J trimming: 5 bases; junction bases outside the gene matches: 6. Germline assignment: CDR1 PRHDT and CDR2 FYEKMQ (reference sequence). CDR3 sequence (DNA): TGTGCCAGCAGCCGAGGACTAGCGGTCGACGAGCAGTACTTC. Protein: CASSRGLAVDEQYF.

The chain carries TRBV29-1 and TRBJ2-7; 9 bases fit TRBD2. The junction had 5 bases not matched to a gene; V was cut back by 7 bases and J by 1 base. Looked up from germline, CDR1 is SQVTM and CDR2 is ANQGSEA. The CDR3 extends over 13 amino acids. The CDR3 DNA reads TGCAGCGCATTTAGCGGGGGTTCCTACGAGCAGTACTTC. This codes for CSAFSGGSYEQYF.

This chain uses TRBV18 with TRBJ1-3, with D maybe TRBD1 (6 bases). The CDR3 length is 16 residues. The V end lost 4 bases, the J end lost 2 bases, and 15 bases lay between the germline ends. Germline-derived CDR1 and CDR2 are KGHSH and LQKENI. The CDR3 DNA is TGTGCCAGCTCACGTGGGGGCTTGGGCACTGGAAACACCATATATTTT. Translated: CASSRGGLGTGNTIYF.